Presented here are 2 T cell receptor beta chains from one specimen sequenced in a study of regulatory T cells in long-lasting Graves disease. Assembly of TCR beta libraries relied on iRepertoire HTBI primers together with Arm-PCR of CDR3 regions. In TCRdb, the multiplex PCR reads were re-called with MiXCR into one record per CDR3 protein. Seen here are about 310,000 distinct CDR3 sequences, 15% to 20% observed once, and the top ten hold around 37%. Time point described: newly diagnosed GD, antithyroid drugs for less than 3 months. The TCR library was prepared using RNA isolated from PBMCs. Specimen: peripheral blood mononuclear cells (PBMCs), collected at new diagnosis, from a patient treated with antithyroid drugs. The receptors come from a female donor with Graves disease.

Only a few counts were recorded for this clonotype. Since a much larger clone is just one base distant, this may be a read error. The chain recombines TRBV9 with TRBJ2-1, with TRBD2 matching over 13 bases. The CDR3 loop spans 17 amino acids. CDR1 SGDLS and CDR2 YYNGEE come from the germline V gene. The CDR3: CASGVASGTSGMNEQFF. The CDR3, as DNA: TGTGCCAGCGGCGTAGCTAGCGGGACTAGCGGGATGAATGAGCAGTTCTTC.

This clonotype came up many times. The chain links TRBV2 to TRBJ2-5; D might be TRBD1 (6 bases). Germline V gene lookup returns CDR1 SNHLY and CDR2 FYNNEI. V gave up 10 bases and J gave up 1 base, with 16 bases separating them. The CDR3 has 14 residues. The CDR3 coding sequence is TGTGCCAAACGGGACACCGAAGTCCAAGAGACCCAGTACTTC. This codes for CAKRDTEVQETQYF.